The sequence of this TCR beta chain was determined in a study of T cell responses to AZD1222 COVID-19 vaccine. The repertoire was sequenced with immunoSEQ multiplex PCR; TCRdb's copy has only in-frame clones and lacks some. The sample lists about 69,000 clones, roughly 90% occurring once. This CDR3 region has 15 residues. Germline assignment: CDR1 LNHDA and CDR2 SQIVND (reference sequence). Trimming stripped 5 bases from V and 9 bases from J, with 20 bases between. Of note for this clone: Its antigen is not identified.

The study's findings and limits: A mostly white British donor set with more females was recruited, and clonal diversity was possibly underestimated. Of spike-specific TCRs, nearly half reportedly target regions left unmutated in variants.

This sample comprised peripheral blood, obtained on day 0 of AZD1222 vaccination. This TCR came from an adult in good health. This chain connects TRBV19 to TRBJ2-1, with a tentative D call TRBD1 (5 bases). Written as DNA, the CDR3 is TGTGCCAGTAGTCCGAGCCAGGGCGGCCTTACTGAGCAGTTCTTC. This sequence encodes CASSPSQGGLTEQFF.